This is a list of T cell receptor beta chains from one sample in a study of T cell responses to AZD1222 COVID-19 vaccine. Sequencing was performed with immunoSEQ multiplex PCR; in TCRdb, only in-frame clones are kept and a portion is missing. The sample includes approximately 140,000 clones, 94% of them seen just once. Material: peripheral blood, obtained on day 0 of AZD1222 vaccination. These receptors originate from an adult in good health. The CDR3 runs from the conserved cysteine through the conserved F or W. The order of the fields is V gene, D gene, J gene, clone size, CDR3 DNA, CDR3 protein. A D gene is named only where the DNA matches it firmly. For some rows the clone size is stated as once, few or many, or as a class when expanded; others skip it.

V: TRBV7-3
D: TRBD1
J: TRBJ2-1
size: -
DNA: TGTGCCAGCAGCTCCCTTGCCCCGGGACAGGGGAACAATGAGCAGTTCTTC
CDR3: CASSSLAPGQGNNEQFF

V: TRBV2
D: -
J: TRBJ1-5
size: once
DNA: TGTGCCAGCACCGTGGCCCCGGCGGGTAGGGGAGGAAGTCAGCCCCAGCATTTT
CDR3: CASTVAPAGRGGSQPQHF

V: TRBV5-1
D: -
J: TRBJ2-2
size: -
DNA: TGCGCCAGCAGCCCGCCCGGGACGGAGAAGCTGTTTTTT
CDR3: CASSPPGTEKLFF

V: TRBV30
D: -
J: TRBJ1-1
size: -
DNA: TGTGCCTGGAGTGCCCCAGGGATCGGGGACACTGAAGCTTTCTTT
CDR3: CAWSAPGIGDTEAFF

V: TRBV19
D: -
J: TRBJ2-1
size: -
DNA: TGTGCTTCTCGAGCGGACAGCTCCTACAATGAGCAGTTCTTC
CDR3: CASRADSSYNEQFF

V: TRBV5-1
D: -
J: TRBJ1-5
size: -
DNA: TGCGCCAGCAGCTCGGAAGGGGGGCCCGGTCAGCCCCAGCATTTT
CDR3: CASSSEGGPGQPQHF

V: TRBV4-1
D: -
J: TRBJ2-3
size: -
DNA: TGCGCCAGCAGCGGCGAAACTGGAAGCACAGATACGCAGTATTTT
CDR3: CASSGETGSTDTQYF

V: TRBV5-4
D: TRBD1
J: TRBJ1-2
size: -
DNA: TGTGCCAGCAGCTTGGGGGACAGGGGGGACTATGGCTACACCTTC
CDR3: CASSLGDRGDYGYTF

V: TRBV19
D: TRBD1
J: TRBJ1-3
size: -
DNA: TGTGCCAGTAGGGGACAGGAGGACACCATATATTTT
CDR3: CASRGQEDTIYF

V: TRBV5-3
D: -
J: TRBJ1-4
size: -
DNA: TGTGCCAGAAGCCCGACAGACTCCAAACTGTTTTTT
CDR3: CARSPTDSKLFF

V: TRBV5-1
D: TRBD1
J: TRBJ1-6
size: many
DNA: TGCGCCAGCAGCTTGGGACAGGGAGGATCACCCCTCCACTTT
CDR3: CASSLGQGGSPLHF

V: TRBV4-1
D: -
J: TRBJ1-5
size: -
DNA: TGCGCCAGCAGCCAAGTCATAATTGGGGTTAGCAATCAGCCCCAGCATTTT
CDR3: CASSQVIIGVSNQPQHF

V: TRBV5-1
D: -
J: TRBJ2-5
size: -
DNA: TGCGCCAGCAGGACGTCGGGCCAGGGCCTCCAAGAGACCCAGTACTTC
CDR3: CASRTSGQGLQETQYF

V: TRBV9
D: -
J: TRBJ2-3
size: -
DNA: TGTGCCAGCAGCGCGGGACGTTCGACAGATACGCAGTATTTT
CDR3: CASSAGRSTDTQYF

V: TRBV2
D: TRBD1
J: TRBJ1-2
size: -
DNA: TGTGCCAGCAGTGTTGGGGCACAGGGGGCATTTGGCTACACCTTC
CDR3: CASSVGAQGAFGYTF

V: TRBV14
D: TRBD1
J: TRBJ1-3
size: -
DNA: TGTGCCAGCAGCCGGCAGGGGGCAATCGGAAACACCATATATTTT
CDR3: CASSRQGAIGNTIYF

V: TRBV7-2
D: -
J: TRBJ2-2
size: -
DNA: TGTGCCAGCAGCGGCGGGATCAACACCGGGGAGCTGTTTTTT
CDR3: CASSGGINTGELFF

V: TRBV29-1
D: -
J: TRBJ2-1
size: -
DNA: TGCAGCGTTGAGAGGCAGGGAGGAAACAATGAGCAGTTCTTC
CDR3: CSVERQGGNNEQFF